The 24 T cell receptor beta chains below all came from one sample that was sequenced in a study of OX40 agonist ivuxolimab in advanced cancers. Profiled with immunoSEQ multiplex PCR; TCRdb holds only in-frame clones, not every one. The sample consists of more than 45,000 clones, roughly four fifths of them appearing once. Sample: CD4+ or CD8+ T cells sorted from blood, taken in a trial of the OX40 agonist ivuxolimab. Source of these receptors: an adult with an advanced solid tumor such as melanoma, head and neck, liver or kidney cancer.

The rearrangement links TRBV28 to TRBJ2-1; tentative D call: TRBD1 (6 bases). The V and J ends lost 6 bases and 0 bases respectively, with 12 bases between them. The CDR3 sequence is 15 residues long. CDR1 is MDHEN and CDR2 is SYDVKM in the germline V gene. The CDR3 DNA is TGTGCCAGCAGGTCAACAGGGAGCTCCTACAATGAGCAGTTCTTC. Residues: CASRSTGSSYNEQFF. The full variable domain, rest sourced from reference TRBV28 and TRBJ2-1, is DVKVTQSSRYLVKRTGEKVFLECVQDMDHENMFWYRQDPGLGLRLIYFSYDVKMKEKGDIPEGYSVSREKKERFSLILESASTNQTSMYLCASRSTGSSYNEQFFGPGTRLTVL.

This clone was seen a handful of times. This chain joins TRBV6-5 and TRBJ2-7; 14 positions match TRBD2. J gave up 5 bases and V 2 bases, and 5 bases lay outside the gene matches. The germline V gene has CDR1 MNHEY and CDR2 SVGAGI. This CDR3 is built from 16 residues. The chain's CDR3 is CASSYGGTSGRNEQYF. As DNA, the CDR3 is TGTGCCAGCAGTTACGGGGGGACTAGCGGGAGAAACGAGCAGTACTTC.

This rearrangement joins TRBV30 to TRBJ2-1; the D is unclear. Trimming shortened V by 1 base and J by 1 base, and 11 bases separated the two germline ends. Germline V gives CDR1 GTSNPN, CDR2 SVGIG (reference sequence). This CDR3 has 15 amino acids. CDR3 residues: CAWSGKGWSYNEQFF. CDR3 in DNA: TGTGCCTGGAGTGGGAAGGGTTGGTCCTACAATGAGCAGTTCTTC.

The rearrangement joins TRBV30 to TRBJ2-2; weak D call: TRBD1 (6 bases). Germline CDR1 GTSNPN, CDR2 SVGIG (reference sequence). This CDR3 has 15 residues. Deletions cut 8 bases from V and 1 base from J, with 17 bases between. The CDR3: CAGYRAGRNTGELFF. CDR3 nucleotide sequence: TGTGCCGGATACAGGGCAGGCCGGAACACCGGGGAGCTGTTTTTT.

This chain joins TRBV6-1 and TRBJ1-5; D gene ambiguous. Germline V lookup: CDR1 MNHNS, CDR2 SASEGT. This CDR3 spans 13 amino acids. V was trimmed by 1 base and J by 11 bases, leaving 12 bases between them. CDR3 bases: TGTGCCAGCAGTGAAGTAGGCCTCGAGTCCCAGCATTTT. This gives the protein CASSEVGLESQHF.

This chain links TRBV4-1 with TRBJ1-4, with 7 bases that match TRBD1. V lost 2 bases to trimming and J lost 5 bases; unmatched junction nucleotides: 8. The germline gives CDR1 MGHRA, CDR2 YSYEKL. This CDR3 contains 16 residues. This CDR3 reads CASSQPRQGRNEKLFF. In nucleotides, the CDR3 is TGCGCCAGCAGCCAACCTCGACAGGGACGGAATGAAAAACTGTTTTTT.

DNA of the CDR3: TGTGCCAGCAGCTCGTCTGTCGTTTCCCCAGGCGGCCTCCAAGAGACCCAGTACTTC. Protein product: CASSSSVVSPGGLQETQYF. J is TRBJ2-5 and V is TRBV7-9; no definite D call. CDR1 and CDR2 from the germline V gene are SEHNR and FQNEAQ (reference sequence). This CDR3 contains 19 residues. The germline V and J ends were trimmed by 4 bases and 1 base, with 25 bases remaining between them.

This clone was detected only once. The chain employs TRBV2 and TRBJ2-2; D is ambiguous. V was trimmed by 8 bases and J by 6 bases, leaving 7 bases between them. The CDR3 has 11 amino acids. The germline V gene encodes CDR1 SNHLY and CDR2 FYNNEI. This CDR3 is CASHRAGELFF. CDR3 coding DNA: TGTGCCAGCCATAGGGCCGGGGAGCTGTTTTTT.

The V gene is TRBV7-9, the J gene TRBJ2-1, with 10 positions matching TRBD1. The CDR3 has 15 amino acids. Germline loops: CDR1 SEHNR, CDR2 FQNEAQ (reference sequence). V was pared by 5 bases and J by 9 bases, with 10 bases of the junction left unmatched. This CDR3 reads CASSPRQGAEGEQFF. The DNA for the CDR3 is TGTGCCAGCAGCCCACGACAGGGGGCGGAGGGTGAGCAGTTCTTC.

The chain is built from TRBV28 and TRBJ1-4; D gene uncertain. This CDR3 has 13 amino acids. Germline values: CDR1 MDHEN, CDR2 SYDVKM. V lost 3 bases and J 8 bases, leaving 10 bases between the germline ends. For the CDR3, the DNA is TGTGCCAGCAGTTTGCAAACCCTCGAAAAACTGTTTTTT. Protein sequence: CASSLQTLEKLFF. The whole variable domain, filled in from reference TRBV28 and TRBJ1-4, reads DVKVTQSSRYLVKRTGEKVFLECVQDMDHENMFWYRQDPGLGLRLIYFSYDVKMKEKGDIPEGYSVSREKKERFSLILESASTNQTSMYLCASSLQTLEKLFFGSGTQLSVL.

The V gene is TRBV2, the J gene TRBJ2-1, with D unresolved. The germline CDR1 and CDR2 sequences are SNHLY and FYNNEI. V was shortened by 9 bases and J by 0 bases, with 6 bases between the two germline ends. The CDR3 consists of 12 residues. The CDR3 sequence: CARTSSYNEQFF. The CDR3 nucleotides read TGTGCCAGGACTTCCTCCTACAATGAGCAGTTCTTC. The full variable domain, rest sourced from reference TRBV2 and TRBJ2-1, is EPEVTQTPSHQVTQMGQEVILRCVPISNHLYFYWYRQILGQKVEFLVSFYNNEISEKSEIFDDQFSVERPDGSNFTLKIRSTKLEDSAMYFCARTSSYNEQFFGPGTRLTVL.

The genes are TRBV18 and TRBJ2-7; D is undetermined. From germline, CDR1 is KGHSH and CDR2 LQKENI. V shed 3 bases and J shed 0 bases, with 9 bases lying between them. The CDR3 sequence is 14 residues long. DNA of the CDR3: TGTGCCAGCTCACCTATGGACCTCTCCTACGAGCAGTACTTC. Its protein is CASSPMDLSYEQYF.

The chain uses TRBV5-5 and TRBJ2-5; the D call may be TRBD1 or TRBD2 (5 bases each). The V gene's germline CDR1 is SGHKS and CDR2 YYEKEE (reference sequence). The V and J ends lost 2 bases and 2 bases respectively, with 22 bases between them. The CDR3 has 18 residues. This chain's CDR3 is CASSFVWGNRRTQETQYF. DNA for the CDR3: TGTGCCAGCAGCTTTGTCTGGGGGAACCGTCGAACACAAGAGACCCAGTACTTC. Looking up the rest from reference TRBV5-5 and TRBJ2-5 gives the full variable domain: DAGVTQSPTHLIKTRGQQVTLRCSPISGHKSVSWYQQVLGQGPQFIFQYYEKEERGRGNFPDRFSARQFPNYSSELNVNALLLGDSALYLCASSFVWGNRRTQETQYFGPGTRLLVL.

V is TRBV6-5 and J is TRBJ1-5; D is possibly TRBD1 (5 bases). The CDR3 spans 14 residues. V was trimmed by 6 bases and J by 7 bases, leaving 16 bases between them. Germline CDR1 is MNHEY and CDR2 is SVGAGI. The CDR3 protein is CASRRGGRDQPQHF. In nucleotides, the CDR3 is TGTGCCAGCAGGCGCGGCGGTCGGGACCAGCCCCAGCATTTT.

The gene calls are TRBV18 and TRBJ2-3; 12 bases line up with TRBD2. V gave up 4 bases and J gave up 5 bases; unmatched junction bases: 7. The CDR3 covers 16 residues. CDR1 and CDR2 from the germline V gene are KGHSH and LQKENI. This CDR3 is CASSQVLTSGRDTQYF. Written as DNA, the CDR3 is TGTGCCAGCTCACAGGTCCTGACTAGCGGGAGAGATACGCAGTATTTT.

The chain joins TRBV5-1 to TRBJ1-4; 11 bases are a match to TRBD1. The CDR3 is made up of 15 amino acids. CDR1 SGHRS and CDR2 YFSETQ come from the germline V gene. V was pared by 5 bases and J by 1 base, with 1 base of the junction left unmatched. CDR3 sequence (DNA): TGCGCCAGCAGGGGGACAGGGGGAACTAATGAAAAACTGTTTTTT. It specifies CASRGTGGTNEKLFF.

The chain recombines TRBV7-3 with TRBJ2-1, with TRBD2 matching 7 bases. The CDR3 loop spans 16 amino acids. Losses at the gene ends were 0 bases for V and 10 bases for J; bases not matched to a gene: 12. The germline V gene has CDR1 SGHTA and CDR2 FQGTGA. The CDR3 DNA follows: TGTGCCAGCAGCTTAACGACTAGCACCAATATGGGGGAGCAGTTCTTC. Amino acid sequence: CASSLTTSTNMGEQFF.

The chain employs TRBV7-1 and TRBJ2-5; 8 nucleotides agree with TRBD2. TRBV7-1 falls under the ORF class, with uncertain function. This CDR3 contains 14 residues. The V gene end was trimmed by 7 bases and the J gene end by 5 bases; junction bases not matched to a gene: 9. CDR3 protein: CASTMSGSEETQYF. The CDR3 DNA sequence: TGTGCCAGCACCATGAGCGGGAGTGAGGAGACCCAGTACTTC.

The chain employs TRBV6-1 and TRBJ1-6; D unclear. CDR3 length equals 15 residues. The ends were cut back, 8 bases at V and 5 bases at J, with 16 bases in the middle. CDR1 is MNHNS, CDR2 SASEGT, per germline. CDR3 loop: CASLPWRADNSPLHF. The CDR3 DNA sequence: TGTGCCAGCCTCCCCTGGAGGGCGGATAATTCACCCCTCCACTTT.

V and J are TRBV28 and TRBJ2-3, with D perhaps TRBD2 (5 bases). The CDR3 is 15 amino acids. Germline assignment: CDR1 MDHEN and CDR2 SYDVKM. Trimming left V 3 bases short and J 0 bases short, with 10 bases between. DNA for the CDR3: TGTGCCAGCAGTTTGGGCGGGTCTAGCACAGATACGCAGTATTTT. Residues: CASSLGGSSTDTQYF.

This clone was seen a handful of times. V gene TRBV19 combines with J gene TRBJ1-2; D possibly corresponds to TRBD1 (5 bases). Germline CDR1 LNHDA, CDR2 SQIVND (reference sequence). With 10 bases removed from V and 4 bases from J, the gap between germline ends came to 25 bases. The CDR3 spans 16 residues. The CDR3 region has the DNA TGTGCCACCGAACTTGGACCTTCCGGGGGTTTCTATGGCTACACCTTC. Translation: CATELGPSGGFYGYTF.

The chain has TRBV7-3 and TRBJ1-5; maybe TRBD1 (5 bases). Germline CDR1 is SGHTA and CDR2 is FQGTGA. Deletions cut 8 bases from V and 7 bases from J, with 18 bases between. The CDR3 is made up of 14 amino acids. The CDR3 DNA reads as TGTGCCAGCTACGAAGTAAGGGGCGGCCAGCCCCAGCATTTT. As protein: CASYEVRGGQPQHF.

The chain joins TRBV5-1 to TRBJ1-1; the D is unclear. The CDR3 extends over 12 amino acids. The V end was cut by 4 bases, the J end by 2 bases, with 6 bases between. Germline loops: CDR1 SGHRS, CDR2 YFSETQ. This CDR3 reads CASSHLNTEAFF. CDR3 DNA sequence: TGCGCCAGCAGCCATTTAAACACTGAAGCTTTCTTT.

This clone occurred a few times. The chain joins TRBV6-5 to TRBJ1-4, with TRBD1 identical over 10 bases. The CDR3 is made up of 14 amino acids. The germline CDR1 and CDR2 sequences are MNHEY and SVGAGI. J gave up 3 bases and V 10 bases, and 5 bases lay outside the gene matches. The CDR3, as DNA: TGTGCCACCAGACAGGGGGCACCTAATGAAAAACTGTTTTTT. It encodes CATRQGAPNEKLFF.